These 12 T cell receptor beta chains came from one sample sequenced in a study of T cell responses to AZD1222 COVID-19 vaccine. Measured with immunoSEQ multiplex PCR; TCRdb has only the in-frame clones, and not every one. The sample lists 110,000 or so clones; 86% were seen once. Here the sequenced sample was peripheral blood, taken on day 0 of AZD1222 vaccination. The receptors here all came from an adult in good health.

CDR3 nucleotide sequence: TGTGCCAGCAGGACGATCCAGGGGGTGAACACTGAAGCTTTCTTT. Its translation is CASRTIQGVNTEAFF. This rearrangement joins TRBV7-2 to TRBJ1-1; 7 positions match TRBD1. Germline trimming cut 6 bases from V and 0 bases from J; bases unmatched to any gene: 7. The CDR3 contains 15 residues. Germline V CDR1 and CDR2: SGHTA, FQGNSA.

The chain couples TRBV7-2 to TRBJ1-5; D is unresolved. The CDR3 runs to 13 residues. Trimming shortened V by 1 base and J by 6 bases, and 7 bases separated the two germline ends. Germline CDR1 SGHTA, CDR2 FQGNSA. This chain's CDR3 is CASSLVAGQPQHF. Here the CDR3 DNA reads TGTGCCAGCAGCTTAGTTGCGGGTCAGCCCCAGCATTTT.

V usage is TRBV3-1 (or the pseudogene TRBV3-2) and J usage is TRBJ2-4; D is possibly TRBD1 (5 bases). Looked up from germline, CDR1 is LGHDT and CDR2 is YNNKEL (reference sequence). The CDR3 runs 14 residues. Trimming removed 7 bases from V and 0 bases from J, with 10 bases in between. The CDR3 sequence is CASILTVAKNIQYF. As DNA, the CDR3 is TGTGCCAGCATCCTGACAGTAGCCAAAAACATTCAGTACTTC.

The chain combines TRBV4-2 with TRBJ1-4; no reliable D call. The CDR3 loop spans 15 amino acids. The V end was cut by 0 bases, the J end by 8 bases, with 13 bases between. The germline V gene encodes CDR1 LGHNA and CDR2 YNFKEQ. The CDR3 reads CASSQEGIAKEKLFF. The CDR3 coding sequence is TGTGCCAGCAGCCAAGAGGGCATTGCCAAAGAAAAACTGTTTTTT.

The rearrangement uses TRBV7-2 and TRBJ1-5; no clear D. V lost 1 base and J lost 7, with 14 bases in between. CDR1 is SGHTA, CDR2 FQGNSA, per germline. The CDR3 runs 15 residues. Here the CDR3 DNA reads TGTGCCAGCAGCTTAGTACCAGGACCCGACCAGCCCCAGCATTTT. It codes for CASSLVPGPDQPQHF.

The rearrangement uses TRBV30 and TRBJ2-1; D gene ambiguous. The CDR3 consists of 11 residues. The V gene lost 3 bases and the J gene lost 11 bases, with 11 bases spanning the gap. The V gene's germline CDR1 is GTSNPN and CDR2 SVGIG (reference sequence). Written as DNA, the CDR3 is TGTGCCTGGAGCGCCCCGAGACAGCAGTTCTTC. Translating gives CAWSAPRQQFF.

The chain has TRBV4-2 and TRBJ2-6, with D hard to call. V lost 1 base and J 2 bases, leaving 12 bases between the germline ends. CDR1 is LGHNA and CDR2 is YNFKEQ in the germline V gene. CDR3 size: 17 residues. For the CDR3, the DNA is TGTGCCAGCAGCCAAGGCCTGGGTAGGACTGGGGCCAACGTCCTGACTTTC. Translation gives CASSQGLGRTGANVLTF.

This clone has a count of ten or more. The chain is built from TRBV5-1 and TRBJ2-1; D not resolved. Trimming took 0 bases from V and 7 from J, leaving 2 bases between them. Germline assignment: CDR1 SGHRS and CDR2 YFSETQ. This CDR3 spans 11 amino acids. The DNA of the CDR3 is TGCGCCAGCAGCTTGGGTAATGAGCAGTTCTTC. It encodes CASSLGNEQFF.

The V call is TRBV5-1, the J call TRBJ2-6; D not resolved. Trimming left V 0 bases short and J 4 bases short, with 8 bases between. Per germline, CDR1 SGHRS and CDR2 YFSETQ. This CDR3 spans 15 amino acids. The CDR3 sequence: CASSLEPRGANVLTF. The CDR3 nucleotides read TGCGCCAGCAGCTTGGAGCCTCGAGGGGCCAACGTCCTGACTTTC.

The J gene is TRBJ2-5, the V gene TRBV5-1; 7 nucleotides agree with TRBD1. CDR1 is SGHRS and CDR2 is YFSETQ in the germline V gene. J lost 2 bases, V lost 4 bases, and 8 bases had no gene match. This CDR3 region has 15 residues. CDR3 residues: CASSRRTGQQETQYF. CDR3 bases: TGCGCCAGCAGCCGGAGGACAGGACAACAAGAGACCCAGTACTTC.

The gene calls are TRBV5-6 and TRBJ1-1; the match to TRBD1 covers 11 bases. The CDR3 is 16 amino acids. With 6 bases clipped from V and 4 bases from J, the junction kept 11 bases outside the gene matches. Germline V CDR1 and CDR2: SGHDT, YYEEEE. DNA for the CDR3: TGTGCCAGCAACGTCCGGGACAGGGGGGGGTTCACTGAAGCTTTCTTT. Protein: CASNVRDRGGFTEAFF.

The CDR3 sequence: CATSRGWTDTQYF. CDR3 sequence (DNA): TGTGCCACCAGCAGAGGATGGACAGATACGCAGTATTTT. The chain joins TRBV15 to TRBJ2-3, with unresolved D. V shed 1 base and J shed 3 bases, with 5 bases lying between them. The germline CDR1 and CDR2 sequences are LNHNV and YYDKDF (reference sequence). The CDR3 is 13 amino acids. Full variable domain (remainder filled in from reference TRBV15 and TRBJ2-3): DAMVIQNPRYQVTQFGKPVTLSCSQTLNHNVMYWYQQKSSQAPKLLFHYYDKDFNNEADTPDNFQSRRPNTSFCFLDIRSPGLGDTAMYLCATSRGWTDTQYFGPGTRLTVL.